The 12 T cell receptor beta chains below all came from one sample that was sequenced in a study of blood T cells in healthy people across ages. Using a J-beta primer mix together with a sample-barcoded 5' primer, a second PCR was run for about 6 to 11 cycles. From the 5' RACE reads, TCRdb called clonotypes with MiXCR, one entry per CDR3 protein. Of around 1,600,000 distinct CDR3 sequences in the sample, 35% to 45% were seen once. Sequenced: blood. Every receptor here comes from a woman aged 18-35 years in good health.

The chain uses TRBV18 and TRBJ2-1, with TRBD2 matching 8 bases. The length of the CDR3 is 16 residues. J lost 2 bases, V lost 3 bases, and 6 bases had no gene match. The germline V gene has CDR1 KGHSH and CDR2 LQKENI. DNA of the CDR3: TGTGCCAGCTCACCGGCGGGGGGTCTAACCTACAATGAGCAGTTCTTC. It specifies CASSPAGGLTYNEQFF.

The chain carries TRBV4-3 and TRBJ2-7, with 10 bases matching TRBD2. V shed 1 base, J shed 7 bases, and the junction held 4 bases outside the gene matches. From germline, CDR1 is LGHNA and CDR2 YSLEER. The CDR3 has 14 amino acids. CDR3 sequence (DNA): TGCGCCAGCAGCCAAGGTACTAGCGGGGAGGAGCAGTACTTC. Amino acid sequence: CASSQGTSGEEQYF.

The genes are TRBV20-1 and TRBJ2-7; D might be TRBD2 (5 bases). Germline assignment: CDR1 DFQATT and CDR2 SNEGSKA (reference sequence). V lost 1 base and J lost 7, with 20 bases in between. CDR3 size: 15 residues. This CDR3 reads CSARARARQYNEQYF. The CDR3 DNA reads TGCAGTGCTAGAGCGAGGGCTCGCCAGTACAATGAGCAGTACTTC.

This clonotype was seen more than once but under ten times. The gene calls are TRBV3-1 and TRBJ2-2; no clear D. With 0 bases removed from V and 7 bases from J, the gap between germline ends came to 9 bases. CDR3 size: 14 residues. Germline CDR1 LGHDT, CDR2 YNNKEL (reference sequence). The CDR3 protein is CASSQDASFGELFF. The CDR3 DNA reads TGTGCCAGCAGCCAAGATGCAAGTTTCGGGGAGCTGTTTTTT. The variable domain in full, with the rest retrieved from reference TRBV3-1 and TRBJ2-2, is DTAVSQTPKYLVTQMGNDKSIKCEQNLGHDTMYWYKQDSKKFLKIMFSYNNKELIINETVPNRFSPKSPDKAHLNLHINSLELGDSAVYFCASSQDASFGELFFGEGSRLTVL.

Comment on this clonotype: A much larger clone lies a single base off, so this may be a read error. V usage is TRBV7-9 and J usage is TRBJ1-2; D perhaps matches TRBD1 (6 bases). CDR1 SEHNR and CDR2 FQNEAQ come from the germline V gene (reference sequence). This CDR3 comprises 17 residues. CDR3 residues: CASSLWDISPVNHGYTF. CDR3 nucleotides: TGTGCCAGCAGCCTTTGGGACATATCCCCAGTTAACCATGGCTACACCTTC.

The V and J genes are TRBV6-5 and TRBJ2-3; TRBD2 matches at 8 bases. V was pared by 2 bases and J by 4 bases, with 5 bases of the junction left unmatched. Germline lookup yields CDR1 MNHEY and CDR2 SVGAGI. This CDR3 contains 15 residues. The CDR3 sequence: CASSYTGTSPDTQYF. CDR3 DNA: TGTGCCAGCAGTTACACCGGGACTAGTCCAGATACGCAGTATTTT.

Here the CDR3 DNA reads TGTGCCAGCAGTGAATCAACACGGGCAGATACGCAGTATTTT. Translating gives CASSESTRADTQYF. J is TRBJ2-3 and V is TRBV25-1; D gene uncertain. Trimming removed 1 base from V and 4 bases from J, with 9 bases in between. Germline V gives CDR1 MGHDK, CDR2 SYGVNS. This CDR3 has 14 amino acids.

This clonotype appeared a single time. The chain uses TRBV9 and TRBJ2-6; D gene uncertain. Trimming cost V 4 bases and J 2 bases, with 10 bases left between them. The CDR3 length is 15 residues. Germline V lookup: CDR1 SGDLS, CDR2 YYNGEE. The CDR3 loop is CASSPQATGANVLTF. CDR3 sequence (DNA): TGTGCCAGCAGCCCCCAGGCCACTGGGGCCAACGTCCTGACTTTC.

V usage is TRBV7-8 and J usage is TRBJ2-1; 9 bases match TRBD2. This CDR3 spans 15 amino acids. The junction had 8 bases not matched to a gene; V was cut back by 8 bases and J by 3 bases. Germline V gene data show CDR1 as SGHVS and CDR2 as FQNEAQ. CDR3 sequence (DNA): TGTGCCAGCTCCCCCGTGCGGGGGGGCTACAATGAGCAGTTCTTC. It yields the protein CASSPVRGGYNEQFF.

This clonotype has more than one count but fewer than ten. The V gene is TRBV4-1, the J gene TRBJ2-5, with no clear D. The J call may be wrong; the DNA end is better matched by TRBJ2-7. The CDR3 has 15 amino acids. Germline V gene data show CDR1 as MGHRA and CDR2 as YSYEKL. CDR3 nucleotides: TGCGCCAGCAGCCAAGTCAGAGCCACTACTTACGAGCAGTACTTC. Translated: CASSQVRATTYEQYF.

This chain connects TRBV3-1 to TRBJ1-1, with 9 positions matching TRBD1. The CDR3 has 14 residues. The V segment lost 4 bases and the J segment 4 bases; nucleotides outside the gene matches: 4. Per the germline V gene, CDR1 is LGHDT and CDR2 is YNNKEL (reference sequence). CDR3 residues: CASSPQGATTEAFF. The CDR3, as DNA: TGTGCCAGCAGCCCACAGGGGGCTACCACTGAAGCTTTCTTT.

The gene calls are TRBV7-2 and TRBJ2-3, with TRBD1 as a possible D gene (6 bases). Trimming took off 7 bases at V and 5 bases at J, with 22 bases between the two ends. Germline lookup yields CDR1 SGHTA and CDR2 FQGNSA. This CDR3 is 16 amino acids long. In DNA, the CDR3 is TGTGCCAGCACCGCCACAACCCTCACACAGGGAGATACGCAGTATTTT. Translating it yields CASTATTLTQGDTQYF.